These T cell receptor beta chains were read from a single sample in a study of regulatory T cells in long-lasting Graves disease. TCRdb analysed the multiplex PCR reads with MiXCR anew, one entry per CDR3 protein. The repertoire includes 350,000 to 500,000 distinct CDR3 sequences, roughly 21% of them detected once, and roughly an eighth sits in the top ten. The source material was peripheral blood mononuclear cells (PBMCs), sampled when the disease was refractory, from a patient treated with antithyroid drugs. The receptor source for this set is a female donor with Graves disease. Each CDR3 is given with its conserved first and last residue. The D gene is left open where the match is weak. A clone size is listed for some rows: how often the clone was seen (once, few, many), or a class if it is expanded.

V,size,length,J,D,CDR3,DNA
TRBV19,NA,18,TRBJ2-7,TRBD2,CASSPKIWSLAGFYEQYF,TGTGCCAGTAGTCCAAAAATTTGGTCACTAGCGGGATTCTACGAGCAGTACTTC
TRBV27,many,16,TRBJ2-7,TRBD2,CASSFGSGIAPYEQYF,TGTGCCAGCAGTTTTGGTAGCGGGATCGCTCCTTACGAGCAGTACTTC
TRBV6-2/TRBV6-3,many,14,TRBJ2-7,NA,CASSYPSLSYEQYF,TGTGCCAGCAGTTACCCTAGCTTATCCTACGAGCAGTACTTC
TRBV5-1,NA,15,TRBJ1-1,NA,CASSPVGRGNTEAFF,TGCGCCAGCAGTCCCGTGGGGAGAGGTAACACTGAAGCTTTCTTT
TRBV2,many,13,TRBJ2-7,TRBD2,CASSSGVSYEQYF,TGTGCCAGCAGTAGCGGGGTCTCCTACGAGCAGTACTTC
TRBV6-1,few,15,TRBJ2-7,TRBD2,CASSHPVGGTYEQYF,TGTGCCAGCAGTCACCCTGTGGGAGGGACCTACGAGCAGTACTTC
TRBV13,many,14,TRBJ2-7,NA,CASSLRQAPYEQYF,TGTGCCAGCAGCTTGAGACAAGCCCCCTACGAGCAGTACTTC
TRBV4-1,few,13,TRBJ2-7,TRBD2,CASSLGLAGGLYF,TGCGCCAGCAGTCTGGGACTAGCGGGAGGGTTGTACTTC
TRBV7-9,few,14,TRBJ2-5,NA,CASSPLGRGEAQYF,TGTGCCAGCAGCCCCTTGGGCAGGGGTGAGGCCCAGTACTTC
TRBV7-9,NA,14,TRBJ2-7,NA,CASSLDTDRYEQYF,TGTGCCAGCAGCCTAGACACGGATCGGTACGAGCAGTACTTC
TRBV20-1,NA,18,TRBJ2-5,NA,CSASEEGGEVGFQETQYF,TGCAGTGCTAGTGAGGAGGGGGGGGAGGTGGGGTTCCAAGAGACCCAGTACTTC
TRBV28,many,14,TRBJ2-5,TRBD2,CASSWEGYQETQYF,TGTGCCAGCAGTTGGGAGGGGTACCAAGAGACCCAGTACTTC
TRBV7-9,many,14,TRBJ2-7,NA,CASSPGVGAYEQYF,TGTGCCAGCAGCCCAGGGGTTGGAGCCTACGAGCAGTACTTC
TRBV7-8,many,15,TRBJ1-5,NA,CASSLEGGDNQPQHF,TGTGCCAGCAGCTTAGAGGGAGGGGACAATCAGCCCCAGCATTTT
TRBV7-8,many,16,TRBJ2-7,TRBD2,CASSLGGLASNYEQYF,TGTGCCAGCAGCTTAGGGGGACTAGCGTCAAACTACGAGCAGTACTTC
TRBV7-2,NA,18,TRBJ1-1,TRBD1,CASSLLRDRGRRNTEAFF,TGCGCCAGCAGCCTTCTCCGGGACAGGGGAAGGAGGAACACTGAAGCTTTCTTT
TRBV15,NA,19,TRBJ2-1,NA,CATSREVKGTPSSYNEQFF,TGTGCCACCAGCAGAGAGGTAAAGGGGACACCGAGCTCCTACAATGAGCAGTTCTTC
TRBV7-9,NA,19,TRBJ2-3,TRBD2,CASSLPGTSGGTSTDTQYF,TGTGCCAGCAGCTTACCCGGGACTAGCGGGGGCACTAGCACAGATACGCAGTATTTT
TRBV6-1,NA,14,TRBJ2-5,TRBD2,CASSTSWGGETQYF,TGTGCCAGCAGTACCTCGTGGGGGGGGGAGACCCAGTACTTC
TRBV2,many,14,TRBJ2-5,NA,CASSEDRTQETQYF,TGTGCCAGCAGTGAAGACAGGACCCAAGAGACCCAGTACTTC
TRBV7-8,NA,16,TRBJ1-4,NA,CASSLGQGSSYEKLFF,TGTGCCAGCAGCTTAGGTCAGGGCTCGTCTTATGAAAAACTGTTTTTT
TRBV6-2/TRBV6-3,NA,14,TRBJ2-7,NA,CASRYVRGSYEQYF,TGTGCCAGCAGATACGTAAGGGGGTCCTACGAGCAGTACTTC
TRBV20-1,many,14,TRBJ2-5,TRBD2,CSAFSGSWIETQYF,TGCAGTGCTTTTAGCGGGAGTTGGATTGAGACCCAGTACTTC
TRBV12-3/TRBV12-4,many,16,TRBJ1-3,TRBD1,CASSPWTGAGGNTIYF,TGTGCCAGCAGTCCGTGGACAGGAGCTGGTGGAAACACCATATATTTT
TRBV30,NA,13,TRBJ1-5,NA,CAWSAGSNQPQHF,TGTGCCTGGAGTGCCGGAAGCAATCAGCCCCAGCATTTT
TRBV20-1,many,13,TRBJ2-7,NA,CSASGGNPYEQYF,TGCAGTGCTAGTGGGGGGAATCCCTACGAGCAGTACTTC
TRBV28,many,15,TRBJ2-7,NA,CASSRHGGPPVEQYF,TGTGCCAGCAGCCGACATGGCGGGCCTCCCGTCGAGCAGTACTTC
TRBV12-3/TRBV12-4,many,13,TRBJ1-4,NA,CASSFGTLARLFF,TGTGCCAGCAGTTTTGGCACGCTGGCAAGACTGTTTTTT
TRBV6-1,many,16,TRBJ2-7,TRBD1,CASSATPGQGSYEQYF,TGTGCCAGCAGTGCGACTCCGGGACAGGGGTCCTACGAGCAGTACTTC
TRBV6-1,many,12,TRBJ2-5,NA,CASNGQRETQYF,TGTGCCAGCAACGGTCAGCGAGAGACCCAGTACTTC
TRBV10-3,many,16,TRBJ2-7,NA,CAISEESPGTSYEQYF,TGTGCCATCAGTGAGGAGTCCCCCGGAACCTCCTACGAGCAGTACTTC
TRBV2,many,12,TRBJ2-5,NA,CASIGLGETQYF,TGTGCCAGCATAGGTTTGGGGGAGACCCAGTACTTC
TRBV6-1,NA,13,TRBJ2-5,NA,CASATVGRGTQYF,TGTGCCAGCGCAACCGTTGGGCGCGGGACCCAGTACTTC
TRBV6-1,few,13,TRBJ2-2,NA,CASTRTNTGELFF,TGTGCCAGCACCAGAACTAACACCGGGGAGCTGTTTTTT
TRBV9,many,15,TRBJ2-2,TRBD2,CASSRLAGEAGELFF,TGTGCCAGCAGCAGACTAGCGGGAGAGGCCGGGGAGCTGTTTTTT
TRBV6-1,many,17,TRBJ1-1,TRBD1,CASSEAAYRGQNTEAFF,TGTGCCAGCAGTGAAGCGGCCTACAGGGGCCAGAACACTGAAGCTTTCTTT
TRBV4-1,NA,16,TRBJ2-7,TRBD2,CASSQGWGGGSYEQYF,TGCGCCAGCAGCCAAGGCTGGGGGGGTGGATCGTACGAGCAGTACTTC
TRBV7-2,many,13,TRBJ1-5,NA,CASSLTQRQPQHF,TGTGCCAGCAGCCTCACGCAACGTCAGCCCCAGCATTTT
TRBV28,few,15,TRBJ2-2,NA,CASSTGGAGTGELFF,TGTGCCAGCAGTACAGGAGGGGCTGGCACCGGGGAGCTGTTTTTT
TRBV24-1,many,16,TRBJ2-7,NA,CATSDFPSRSSYEQYF,TGTGCCACCAGTGATTTCCCTAGCCGGAGCTCCTACGAGCAGTACTTC
TRBV3-1,few,12,TRBJ1-5,NA,CASSQVGQPQHF,TGTGCCAGCAGCCAAGTTGGGCAGCCCCAGCATTTT
TRBV7-7,NA,18,TRBJ2-2,TRBD2,CASSPGLAEATFTGELFF,TGTGCCAGCAGCCCCGGACTAGCGGAGGCTACGTTCACCGGGGAGCTGTTTTTT
TRBV6-1,many,14,TRBJ2-5,NA,CASSDRGSQETQYF,TGTGCCAGCAGTGATCGAGGCAGCCAAGAGACCCAGTACTTC
TRBV3-1,many,13,TRBJ1-2,TRBD1,CASSLDRDYGYTF,TGTGCCAGCAGCCTCGACAGGGACTATGGCTACACCTTC
TRBV20-1,NA,13,TRBJ1-4,NA,CSARRRGGEKLFF,TGCAGTGCTAGACGGAGGGGCGGTGAAAAACTGTTTTTT
TRBV29-1,NA,14,TRBJ1-3,NA,CSVEDLSSGNTIYF,TGCAGCGTTGAAGATCTTTCCTCTGGAAACACCATATATTTT
TRBV11-2,once,14,TRBJ2-5,NA,CASSKNQGWETQYF,TGTGCCAGCAGTAAAAACCAGGGGTGGGAGACCCAGTACTTC
TRBV24-1,many,15,TRBJ1-5,NA,CATSRSGGGNQPQHF,TGTGCCACCAGCCGAAGTGGCGGTGGCAATCAGCCCCAGCATTTT
TRBV20-1,NA,16,TRBJ2-7,TRBD1,CSARDLGTGTSYEQYF,TGCAGTGCTAGAGATCTCGGGACAGGGACCTCCTACGAGCAGTACTTC
TRBV6-1,many,15,TRBJ2-7,TRBD2,CASSEIGQRESIRYF,TGTGCCAGCAGTGAAATCGGCCAGCGGGAGTCGATCCGGTACTTC
TRBV3-1,many,13,TRBJ2-4,NA,CASSQGTENIQYF,TGTGCCAGCAGCCAGGGGACGGAAAACATTCAGTACTTC
TRBV7-9,NA,14,TRBJ2-7,TRBD1,CASSPWTGAYEQYF,TGTGCCAGCAGCCCTTGGACAGGGGCCTACGAGCAGTACTTC